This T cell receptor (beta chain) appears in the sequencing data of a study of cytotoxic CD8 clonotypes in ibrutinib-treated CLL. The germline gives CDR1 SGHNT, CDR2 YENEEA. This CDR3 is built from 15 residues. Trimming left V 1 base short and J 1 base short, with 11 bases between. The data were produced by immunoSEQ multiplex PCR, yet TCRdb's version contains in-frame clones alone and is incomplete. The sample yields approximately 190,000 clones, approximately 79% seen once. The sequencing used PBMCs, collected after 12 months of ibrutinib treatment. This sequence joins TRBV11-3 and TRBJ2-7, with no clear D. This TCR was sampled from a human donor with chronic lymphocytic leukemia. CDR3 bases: TGTGCCAGCAGCTTAGGCGGATTTGGGTCCTACGAGCAGTACTTC. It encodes CASSLGGFGSYEQYF.